These 13 T cell receptor beta chains were sequenced from one sample in a study of blood T cell repertoires in COVID-19. The repertoire was sequenced with immunoSEQ multiplex PCR; TCRdb's copy has only in-frame clones and lacks some. The sample includes around 46,000 clones, approximately 88% of them seen just once. The material sequenced was peripheral blood. The receptors shown here come from a man aged 70-80 years with acute or convalescent COVID-19.

The gene calls are TRBV5-1 and TRBJ1-1; D is uncertain. V was clipped by 0 bases and J by 8 bases, with 11 bases between them. The CDR3 spans 13 residues. Germline loops: CDR1 SGHRS, CDR2 YFSETQ. The CDR3 loop reads CASSLGAQTEAFF. The CDR3 DNA reads TGCGCCAGCAGCTTGGGGGCCCAGACCGAAGCTTTCTTT. Combining the CDR3 with reference TRBV5-1 and TRBJ1-1 gives the whole variable domain KAGVTQTPRYLIKTRGQQVTLSCSPISGHRSVSWYQQTPGQGLQFLFEYFSETQRNKGNFPGRFSGRQFSNSRSEMNVSTLELGDSALYLCASSLGAQTEAFFGQGTRLTVV.

The V call is TRBV19, the J call TRBJ2-1; 14 bases map to TRBD2. The CDR3 has 17 residues. V shed 6 bases and J 7 bases; nucleotides not matched to a gene: 11. The germline gives CDR1 LNHDA, CDR2 SQIVND (reference sequence). In DNA form, the CDR3 reads TGTGCCAGTAGAAAGAGGAGGGGACTAGCGGGAGATAATGAGCAGTTCTTC. It yields the protein CASRKRRGLAGDNEQFF.

This chain joins TRBV11-2 and TRBJ2-5, with D possibly being TRBD2 (5 bases). This CDR3 contains 16 residues. Germline CDR1 SGHAT, CDR2 FQNNGV. Trimming shortened V by 6 bases and J by 5 bases, and 22 bases separated the two germline ends. For the CDR3, the DNA is TGTGCCAGCAGACTGCTCGCGGGTACTAGTTTCGAGACCCAGTACTTC. Encoded protein: CASRLLAGTSFETQYF. The full variable domain, with the rest looked up from reference TRBV11-2 and TRBJ2-5, is EAGVAQSPRYKIIEKRQSVAFWCNPISGHATLYWYQQILGQGPKLLIQFQNNGVVDDSQLPKDRFSAERLKGVDSTLKIQPAKLEDSAVYLCASRLLAGTSFETQYFGPGTRLLVL.

J is TRBJ2-3 and V is TRBV7-2; 10 nucleotides align to TRBD2. Per germline, CDR1 SGHTA and CDR2 FQGNSA. Trimming at V came to 1 base and at J to 6 bases, leaving 10 bases not matched to a gene. The CDR3 length is 17 residues. The CDR3 is CASSLGASGSGGDTQYF. CDR3 nucleotides: TGTGCCAGCAGCTTAGGAGCTAGCGGGAGTGGGGGGGATACGCAGTATTTT.

This clone was found once. The chain is built from TRBV19 and TRBJ1-2; 7 bases line up with TRBD1. CDR1 is LNHDA and CDR2 is SQIVND in the germline V gene (reference sequence). The CDR3 covers 15 residues. The J segment lost 2 bases and the V segment lost 5 bases, leaving 8 bases of the junction unmatched. The CDR3, as DNA: TGTGCCAGTAGTGCGAGCCACAGGGGAAACTATGGCTACACCTTC. Translating gives CASSASHRGNYGYTF.

The chain employs TRBV7-2 and TRBJ1-6; tentatively, D is TRBD1 (6 bases). Trimming took off 7 bases at V and 7 bases at J, with 17 bases between the two ends. CDR1 is SGHTA and CDR2 is FQGNSA in the germline V gene. This CDR3 is built from 15 residues. The CDR3 reads CASTVGAGDNSPLHF. CDR3 nucleotide sequence: TGTGCCAGCACCGTTGGGGCAGGGGACAATTCACCCCTCCACTTT.

The genes are TRBV19 and TRBJ1-1, with D possibly being TRBD1 (5 bases). The germline V gene encodes CDR1 LNHDA and CDR2 SQIVND (reference sequence). The CDR3 totals 13 residues. The V gene lost 6 bases and the J gene lost 6 bases, with 14 bases spanning the gap. The CDR3 DNA is TGTGCCAGTAGGCTATCACAGGTATCTGAAGCTTTCTTT. It codes for CASRLSQVSEAFF.

The gene calls are TRBV28 and TRBJ2-7; D may be TRBD1 (6 bases). The CDR3 length is 15 residues. Germline CDR1 reads MDHEN; CDR2 reads SYDVKM. V lost 1 base and J 2 bases, leaving 12 bases between the germline ends. The CDR3 bases are TGTGCCAGCAGTTTATCGGACAGTTGGGCCTACGAGCAGTACTTC. Encoded protein: CASSLSDSWAYEQYF.

The CDR3 nucleotides are TGTGCCAGCAGCGCTTTGACAGGAAACACCATATATTTT. Translating it yields CASSALTGNTIYF. This chain links TRBV9 with TRBJ1-3; D call uncertain. V lost 3 bases and J 4 bases, leaving 8 bases between the germline ends. This CDR3 has 13 amino acids. In germline, CDR1 is SGDLS, CDR2 YYNGEE.

This clone was seen a few times. CDR3 DNA sequence: TGTGCCAGCAATTGGGCGAAATCCGGCAATCAGCCCCAGCATTTT. Protein: CASNWAKSGNQPQHF. The rearrangement joins TRBV6-5 to TRBJ1-5; D call uncertain. Germline V gene lookup returns CDR1 MNHEY and CDR2 SVGAGI. V was cut by 7 bases and J by 2 bases, with 15 bases left in between. This CDR3 contains 15 residues.

The chain joins TRBV4-3 to TRBJ1-2, with a tentative D call TRBD1 (6 bases). Between the trimmed V and J ends, which lost 0 bases and 7 bases, there was a span of 21 bases. The germline CDR1 and CDR2 sequences are LGHNA and YSLEER. There are 17 residues in the CDR3. Written as DNA, the CDR3 is TGCGCCAGCAGCCAAGAATTAGGGCCGCAGGGGAAAACTGGCTACACCTTC. Translation gives CASSQELGPQGKTGYTF.

CDR3 nucleotides: TGCAGCGTTTCCCAGACAGGGGTAAACACCATATATTTT. It is translated as CSVSQTGVNTIYF. The V and J genes are TRBV29-1 and TRBJ1-3; the match to TRBD1 covers 8 bases. CDR3 length: 13 residues. Germline CDR1 reads SQVTM; CDR2 reads ANQGSEA. V was clipped by 5 bases and J by 6 bases; unmatched bases: 6.

This clone was observed a few times. V usage is TRBV4-2 and J usage is TRBJ2-7; 8 nucleotides align to TRBD1. This CDR3 is built from 16 residues. J gave up 0 bases and V 3 bases, and 7 bases lay outside the gene matches. The germline V gene has CDR1 LGHNA and CDR2 YNFKEQ. This chain's CDR3 is CASSQASGQVSYEQYF. In nucleotides, the CDR3 is TGTGCCAGCAGCCAGGCCTCGGGACAGGTCTCCTACGAGCAGTACTTC.